These T cell receptor beta chains were read from a single sample in a study of cytomegalovirus exposure and HLA in healthy donors. Data came from immunoSEQ multiplex PCR; TCRdb stores just in-frame clones and leaves some out. Of around 210,000 clones listed, approximately 79% are singletons. The source material was PBMCs. The receptors here all came from a man in his forties or fifties in good health and CMV-seronegative. Both conserved end residues are part of each CDR3. The D gene is left open where the match is weak.

14	TRBV27	TRBJ2-7	-	CAASPVGVSYEQYF
13	TRBV6-1	TRBJ1-1	-	CASRSGLNTEAFF
14	TRBV27	TRBJ1-1	TRBD1	CASSSLQGAGEAFF
17	TRBV4-2	TRBJ2-3	TRBD2	CASSQRTSGNGGDTQYF
12	TRBV30	TRBJ1-2	-	CAWTGNPYGYTF
14	TRBV4-2	TRBJ1-3	-	CASRTESSGNTIYF
14	TRBV18	TRBJ2-7	TRBD1	CASSDYGQGREQYF
16	TRBV7-9	TRBJ2-2	-	CASSLVPAPNTGELFF
14	TRBV7-2	TRBJ2-1	TRBD1	CASSSGQGDHEQFF
14	TRBV5-1	TRBJ2-7	TRBD1	CASSTTGGSYEQYF
19	TRBV6-1	TRBJ2-7	-	CASSGTGFTFQLILEEQYF
14	TRBV6-5	TRBJ1-2	-	CASSSPTDHYGYTF
16	TRBV27	TRBJ1-5	-	CASSLHFEARNQPQHF
11	TRBV30	TRBJ2-1	TRBD1	CAWSPGTGQFF
16	TRBV27	TRBJ2-1	TRBD2	CASSPGTSGLYNEQFF
15	TRBV9	TRBJ2-2	-	CASSVSGSSTGELFF
12	TRBV5-1	TRBJ2-7	-	CASSLAGIEQYF
14	TRBV28	TRBJ1-2	TRBD1	CASSVTGTDYGYTF
13	TRBV28	TRBJ2-7	-	CASSFAGRDEQYF
14	TRBV27	TRBJ2-1	-	CASSSPVISVEQFF
17	TRBV4-1	TRBJ1-1	TRBD1	CASSQSAPGQGATEAFF
13	TRBV30	TRBJ1-6	TRBD1	CAWAPTGNSPLHF
12	TRBV14	TRBJ2-1	-	CASSQVANEQFF
15	TRBV5-1	TRBJ1-5	-	CASSLDSPANQPQHF
20	TRBV27	TRBJ2-7	TRBD2	CASLVLTWDLEGTSVHEQYF
12	TRBV7-8	TRBJ2-7	-	CASSLVGAEQYF
15	TRBV7-9	TRBJ1-4	TRBD1	CASSAGQGDNEKLFF
13	TRBV29-1	TRBJ2-3	TRBD1	CSVQQGATDTQYF
14	TRBV6-5	TRBJ1-5	-	CASSIIQGRQPQHF
15	TRBV29-1	TRBJ2-7	TRBD2	CSVHSGRGGSYEQYF
15	TRBV2	TRBJ2-6	-	CASSRQVSGANVLTF
15	TRBV4-1	TRBJ2-7	TRBD2	CASSQGTSGTYEQYF
14	TRBV27	TRBJ1-5	-	CASSLAGGNQPQHF
15	TRBV6-1	TRBJ2-7	TRBD1	CASRLSRDSTYEQYF
13	TRBV6-5	TRBJ1-4	-	CASMGDKNEKLFF
15	TRBV2	TRBJ1-5	TRBD1	CASRPTGGPNQPQHF
15	TRBV27	TRBJ1-1	TRBD1	CASRPTGQMSPEAFF
11	TRBV27	TRBJ2-5	-	CASSPGPGKYF
12	TRBV27	TRBJ2-1	-	CASREGYNEQFF
17	TRBV19	TRBJ2-1	TRBD2	CASSIIPSGRIPGEQFF
15	TRBV7-6	TRBJ2-7	-	CASSLEVGFSYEQYF
15	TRBV7-3	TRBJ1-2	TRBD1	CASSLGDRGDYGYTF